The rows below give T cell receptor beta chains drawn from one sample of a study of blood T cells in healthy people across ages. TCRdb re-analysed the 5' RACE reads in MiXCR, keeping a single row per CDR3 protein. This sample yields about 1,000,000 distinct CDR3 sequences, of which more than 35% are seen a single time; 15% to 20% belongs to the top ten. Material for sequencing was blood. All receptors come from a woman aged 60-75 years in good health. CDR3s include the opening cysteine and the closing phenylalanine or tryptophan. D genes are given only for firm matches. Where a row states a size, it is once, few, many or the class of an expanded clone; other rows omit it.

TGCAGCGTGGAGCCGGATGCCGGAAACATTCAGTACTTC CSVEPDAGNIQYF TRBJ2-4 TRBV29-1 NA NA
TGTGCCAGCAGCTTACTCCTAGCGGGAGGGTACAATGAGCAGTTCTTC CASSLLLAGGYNEQFF TRBJ2-1 TRBV11-1 NA TRBD2
TGTGCCAGCAGTTTTGGGGGTAATAGCAATCAGCCCCAGCATTTT CASSFGGNSNQPQHF TRBJ1-5 TRBV12-3/TRBV12-4 NA NA
TGCAGTGCTCGAAGGACAGGGGAAAACTATGGCTACACCTTC CSARRTGENYGYTF TRBJ1-2 TRBV20-1 once TRBD1
TGTGTCAGCAGCCGGACAGGGGGTTCGTATGGCTACACCTTC CVSSRTGGSYGYTF TRBJ1-2 TRBV12-3/TRBV12-4 NA TRBD1
TGTGCCAGCAGTGATGGTCGTGACTATGGCTACACCTTC CASSDGRDYGYTF TRBJ1-2 TRBV2 NA NA
TGTGCCAGCAGCAAAGAGGCTGACCACGTGCAGTACTTC CASSKEADHVQYF TRBJ2-5 TRBV16 NA NA
TGCAGCGTTGACTTAGCGGGAGCAAACCAGTACTTC CSVDLAGANQYF TRBJ2-5 TRBV29-1 NA TRBD2
TGTGCCAGCCTAGGGAGTAGCCACGAGCAGTACTTC CASLGSSHEQYF TRBJ2-7 TRBV6-5 few NA
TGCGCCAGCAGAATCGGGGCCTTGCCCTACGAGCAGTACTTC CASRIGALPYEQYF TRBJ2-7 TRBV5-1 NA NA
TGCAGCGTGCTGACCGGGACAGGTTACGAGCAGTACTTC CSVLTGTGYEQYF TRBJ2-7 TRBV29-1 few TRBD1
TGTGCCACCAGCTTGACTAGCGGGAGCGCAGATACGCAGTATTTT CATSLTSGSADTQYF TRBJ2-3 TRBV15 NA TRBD2
TGTGCCAGCAGTGGACGGACGACGCACATTCAGTACTTC CASSGRTTHIQYF TRBJ2-4 TRBV27 NA NA
TGTGCCAGCAGTTTAACGGGGTTCGACACTGAAGCTTTCTTT CASSLTGFDTEAFF TRBJ1-1 TRBV12-3/TRBV12-4 NA NA
TGTGCCAGCAGCGCACAGGGGCCGAACACTGAAGCTTTCTTT CASSAQGPNTEAFF TRBJ1-1 TRBV6-1 NA TRBD1
TGCGCCAGCAGCCAAGATGCCAGCGGGAGCGACGAGCAGTACTTC CASSQDASGSDEQYF TRBJ2-7 TRBV4-1 many TRBD2
TGTGCCAGCAGTCATGCTAGGAGTGGTATCGACAATGAGCAGTTCTTC CASSHARSGIDNEQFF TRBJ2-1 TRBV27 NA NA
TGTGCCAGTATTCGGGGGGACTCCTACAATGAGCAGTTCTTC CASIRGDSYNEQFF TRBJ2-1 TRBV12-3/TRBV12-4 NA TRBD2
TGTGCCAGCAGCGATAACGGACAGATTAACTATGGCTACACCTTC CASSDNGQINYGYTF TRBJ1-2 TRBV3-1 NA NA
TGCAGTGCTAAGGGGGGGGACGCAGTTCTGGGCACTGAAGCTTTCTTT CSAKGGDAVLGTEAFF TRBJ1-1 TRBV20-1 NA NA
TGTGCCAGCAGTGACGGCTTGCCCTATGGCTACACCTTC CASSDGLPYGYTF TRBJ1-2 TRBV12-3/TRBV12-4 once NA
TGTGCCTGGAGTGTACCCGGTAGCGGCTACGAGCAGTACTTC CAWSVPGSGYEQYF TRBJ2-7 TRBV30 once NA
TGTGCCAGCAGTCCACCGGGGACAGGGGGATCTCTTTCACCCCTCCACTTT CASSPPGTGGSLSPLHF TRBJ1-6 TRBV6-2/TRBV6-3 NA TRBD1
TGTGCCAGCAGTCCCAATCCGACCGGGGAGCTGTTTTTT CASSPNPTGELFF TRBJ2-2 TRBV11-2 NA NA
TGTGCCAGCAGTTCGGTTATTTGGGAGGGCTACACCTTC CASSSVIWEGYTF TRBJ1-2 TRBV6-5 NA NA
TGTGCCAGCAGTTACATTCCAGCGGGAGACCGCAAGGCAGATACGCAGTATTTT CASSYIPAGDRKADTQYF TRBJ2-3 TRBV6-5 NA TRBD2
TGTGCCAGCAGCAAAGTGGGACAGAACTACGAGCAGTACTTC CASSKVGQNYEQYF TRBJ2-7 TRBV21-1 NA NA
TGTGCCAGCAGTCTCCTTTCCAGAGCTAACTATGGCTACACCTTC CASSLLSRANYGYTF TRBJ1-2 TRBV21-1 NA NA
TGTGCCACCAGCAGCGGAGAGCTAGATACGCAGTATTTT CATSSGELDTQYF TRBJ2-3 TRBV24-1 few NA
TGTGCCAGCAGCCATCGGGAGGGCCACTCAGATACGCAGTATTTT CASSHREGHSDTQYF TRBJ2-3 TRBV14 few TRBD2
TGTGCCAGCAGTTACCCTAGTAGCGGCGCCTACGAGCAGTACTTC CASSYPSSGAYEQYF TRBJ2-7 TRBV6-2/TRBV6-3 few NA
TGCAGTGCTAGAGAATCGAGTGGCGCCCTCAATTCACCCCTCCACTTT CSARESSGALNSPLHF TRBJ1-6 TRBV20-1 few NA
TGTGCCAGCACCTTAGGGGGGGAAAATGGCTACACCTTC CASTLGGENGYTF TRBJ1-2 TRBV12-3/TRBV12-4 few NA
TGTGCCACCAGCAGAGATGGGGCAGCCTCCTACGAGCAGTACTTC CATSRDGAASYEQYF TRBJ2-7 TRBV15 NA NA
TGTGCCAGCACCTTATCGTCTAGCGGGAGGACTAGCACAGATACGCAGTATTTT CASTLSSSGRTSTDTQYF TRBJ2-3 TRBV28 NA TRBD2
TGCGCCAGCAGCCTCGGGACAGGGGACTACAATGAGCAGTTCTTC CASSLGTGDYNEQFF TRBJ2-1 TRBV5-1 NA TRBD1
TGTGCCAGCAGCCAAGGAGTCCAGGGAGCTACAACTAATGAAAAACTGTTTTTT CASSQGVQGATTNEKLFF TRBJ1-4 TRBV3-1 NA NA
TGCAGCGCCGGGAGGCTAGCGGGAGGGAATGAGCAGTTCTTC CSAGRLAGGNEQFF TRBJ2-1 TRBV29-1 few TRBD2
TGCAGTACCAAAACAACGCCGAGACAGGGGGCGTCCGAGCAGTACTTC CSTKTTPRQGASEQYF TRBJ2-7 TRBV20-1 few TRBD1
TGTGCCAGCAGTCTCCCGGCCGGGGCCGGCCACAGCACAGATACGCAGTATTTT CASSLPAGAGHSTDTQYF TRBJ2-3 TRBV6-1 NA NA
TGCAGTGCTAGGATTCTGACGGATGGCTACACCTTC CSARILTDGYTF TRBJ1-2 TRBV20-1 NA NA
TGTGCCAGTGGGGGGGGCGGGACTCTTTACAATGAGCAGTTCTTC CASGGGGTLYNEQFF TRBJ2-1 TRBV9 NA NA
TGTGCCAGCAGTCCACGAGGTCACGGCCTCAATGAGCAGTACTTC CASSPRGHGLNEQYF TRBJ2-7 TRBV28 NA NA
TGTGCCAGCAGTTCATCTTCGCGGGAGCGCACTAGCACAGATACGCAGTATTTT CASSSSSRERTSTDTQYF TRBJ2-3 TRBV6-2/TRBV6-3 NA TRBD2
TGTGCCAGTAGTGTGGGATCGACGGTTTACACTGAAGCTTTCTTT CASSVGSTVYTEAFF TRBJ1-1 TRBV19 once NA
TGTGCCAGCAGCCTGACTAGCGGGAGGGCAAGGTTGAATGAGCAGTTCTTC CASSLTSGRARLNEQFF TRBJ2-1 TRBV7-3 many TRBD2